Each of the 14 T cell receptor beta chains below was sequenced from the same sample in a study of shared clonotypes between healthy human individuals. Produced via immunoSEQ multiplex PCR; TCRdb's table is partial and in-frame only. The sample includes some 240,000 clones, over 50% of them seen just once. The sequenced sample consisted of memory CD4+ T cells sorted from blood. Subset of the sample: CD45RA-negative fraction. The receptors were gathered from a man aged 25-45 years in good health.

This clone was counted ten times or more. This chain connects TRBV7-2 to TRBJ2-7; D is unresolved. Germline V gives CDR1 SGHTA, CDR2 FQGNSA. V was trimmed by 0 bases and J by 6 bases, leaving 3 bases between them. The CDR3 runs 11 residues. CDR3 protein: CASSLAVEQYF. CDR3 nucleotide sequence: TGTGCCAGCAGCTTAGCGGTCGAGCAGTACTTC.

In its sample, this clone was seen a few times. The V call is TRBV5-4, the J call TRBJ2-7; D unclear. The V and J ends lost 3 bases and 6 bases respectively, with 16 bases between them. The V gene's germline CDR1 is SGHNT and CDR2 YYREEE (reference sequence). The CDR3 length is 14 residues. The CDR3 is CASSSSGLIGEQYF. As DNA, the CDR3 is TGTGCCAGCAGCTCATCCGGGCTTATAGGCGAGCAGTACTTC.

The J gene is TRBJ2-1, the V gene TRBV27; maybe TRBD2 (5 bases). The V end lost 4 bases, the J end lost 8 bases, and 18 bases lay between the germline ends. The V gene's germline CDR1 is MNHEY and CDR2 SMNVEV (reference sequence). This CDR3 has 15 amino acids. CDR3 amino acids: CASSSIRSAGYEQFF. The DNA of the CDR3 is TGTGCCAGCAGTTCTATCCGGAGTGCGGGTTATGAGCAGTTCTTC.

This clone has a count of ten or more. The sample holds other DNA sequences that translate to the same CDR3. The V call is TRBV18, the J call TRBJ2-7; D remains ambiguous. The V gene's germline CDR1 is KGHSH and CDR2 LQKENI. This CDR3 is 14 amino acids long. Trimming stripped 0 bases from V and 7 bases from J, with 13 bases between. The CDR3 sequence: CASSPPGFNYEQYF. The CDR3 region has the DNA TGTGCCAGCTCACCACCGGGTTTTAATTATGAGCAGTACTTC. The full variable domain, with the rest looked up from reference TRBV18 and TRBJ2-7, is NAGVMQNPRHLVRRRGQEARLRCSPMKGHSHVYWYRQLPEEGLKFMVYLQKENIIDESGMPKERFSAEFPKEGPSILRIQQVVRGDSAAYFCASSPPGFNYEQYFGPGTRLTVT.

The chain links TRBV29-1 to TRBJ2-1; TRBD2 is a possible D gene (5 bases). V lost 4 bases to trimming and J lost 0 bases, with 13 bases between them. The germline gives CDR1 SQVTM, CDR2 ANQGSEA. The CDR3 loop spans 15 amino acids. The CDR3 protein is CSVAQGLSSYNEQFF. CDR3 sequence (DNA): TGCAGCGTTGCCCAAGGACTTAGCTCCTACAATGAGCAGTTCTTC.

The J gene is TRBJ2-7, the V gene TRBV18; D perhaps matches TRBD2 (5 bases). Trimming stripped 6 bases from V and 9 bases from J, with 18 bases between. Germline-derived CDR1 and CDR2 are KGHSH and LQKENI. The CDR3 sequence is 13 residues long. The CDR3 nucleotides read TGTGCCAGCTCGCGAGAGGACTCGGCACGGCAGTACTTC. Its protein product is CASSREDSARQYF.

The chain combines TRBV18 with TRBJ2-2; 10 bases align to TRBD2. Germline V lookup: CDR1 KGHSH, CDR2 LQKENI. Unmatched junction bases numbered 4, after V lost 6 bases and J lost 6 bases. CDR3 length: 14 amino acids. The CDR3: CASSPGLASGELFF. CDR3 coding DNA: TGTGCCAGCTCGCCGGGACTAGCGTCCGGGGAGCTGTTTTTT.

This clone has just one count. The rearrangement joins TRBV29-1 to TRBJ2-2, with unresolved D. The CDR3 consists of 11 residues. Germline assignment: CDR1 SQVTM and CDR2 ANQGSEA. V lost 6 bases and J lost 1, with 3 bases in between. CDR3 region: CSVGNTGELFF. The CDR3 DNA is TGCAGCGTGGGGAACACCGGGGAGCTGTTTTTT.

As concerns this clone: The sample carries other DNA sequences with the same CDR3. This rearrangement joins TRBV5-1 to TRBJ2-7; no reliable D call. The CDR3 contains 13 residues. V was cut by 0 bases and J by 1 base, with 5 bases left in between. CDR1 SGHRS and CDR2 YFSETQ come from the germline V gene. The CDR3 DNA reads as TGCGCCAGCAGCTTGGCTCAGTCCTACGAGCAGTACTTC. Translation gives CASSLAQSYEQYF.

This clone was seen only a few times. Other DNA sequences of this sample code for an identical CDR3. CDR3 amino acids: CASSSRGTQYF. DNA for the CDR3: TGTGCCAGCAGTTCTCGCGGGACCCAGTACTTC. The chain links TRBV6-5 to TRBJ2-5; no clear D. V lost 4 bases to trimming and J lost 7 bases, with 7 bases between them. CDR3 length: 11 amino acids. The germline gives CDR1 MNHEY, CDR2 SVGAGI.

In its sample, this clone was seen a few times. The chain is built from TRBV5-1 and TRBJ2-7, with 8 bases aligning to TRBD1. This CDR3 has 14 residues. CDR1 and CDR2 (germline): SGHRS, YFSETQ. After removal of 5 bases from V and 5 bases from J, the junction contained 9 bases not matched to a gene. DNA for the CDR3: TGCGCCAGCAGGGCAATGGACAGGGTCGACGAGCAGTACTTC. Translated: CASRAMDRVDEQYF.

The chain recombines TRBV28 with TRBJ2-1; TRBD1 is a possible D gene (6 bases). From germline, CDR1 is MDHEN and CDR2 SYDVKM. This CDR3 has 14 residues. V lost 6 bases to trimming and J lost 5 bases, with 14 bases between them. The CDR3 DNA reads as TGTGCCAGCAGGGGACAACGAGGGGACAATGAGCAGTTCTTC. Encoded protein: CASRGQRGDNEQFF.

In its sample, this clone was seen a few times. Other DNA sequences in the same sample also yield this CDR3. The rearrangement links TRBV19 to TRBJ2-5, with 7 bases matching TRBD2. The CDR3 runs to 14 residues. From germline, CDR1 is LNHDA and CDR2 SQIVND (reference sequence). Losses at the gene ends were 3 bases for V and 2 bases for J; bases not matched to a gene: 3. CDR3 nucleotides: TGTGCCAGTAGTATTACGGGGGGACAAGAGACCCAGTACTTC. Protein product: CASSITGGQETQYF.

This clone has ten or more counts. The CDR3 is CASRDSQETQYF. As DNA, the CDR3 is TGCGCCAGCAGGGACAGCCAAGAGACCCAGTACTTC. V gene TRBV5-1 combines with J gene TRBJ2-5, with a possible D match to TRBD1 (6 bases). This CDR3 contains 12 residues. From germline, CDR1 is SGHRS and CDR2 YFSETQ. The V end lost 5 bases, the J end lost 1 base, and 6 bases lay between the germline ends.